This TCR beta chain was retrieved from a study of response to subunit inactivated influenza vaccine. General study findings and limits: With each seasonal influenza vaccination, the authors suggested, few new T cells are recruited.

Remarks on this clonotype: Its antigen is unknown.

MiXCR, applied by TCRdb to the RT-PCR reads, yields one record per CDR3 protein. The table lists 600,000 to 700,000 distinct CDR3 sequences, 12% to 15% of them singletons, with 7.6% in the top ten. The CDR3 sequence is 12 residues long. The germline gives CDR1 DFQATT, CDR2 SNEGSKA (reference sequence). V was trimmed by 3 bases and J by 3 bases, leaving 9 bases between them. The starting material was PBMCs from blood, obtained 14 to 15 days before vaccination. The receptor was derived from a man aged 50-59 years who received an inactivated influenza vaccine. This chain links TRBV20-1 with TRBJ2-7; D unclear. CDR3 sequence (DNA): TGCAGTGCTAGGAAATTCGTCTACGAGCAGTACTTC. Translation gives CSARKFVYEQYF.